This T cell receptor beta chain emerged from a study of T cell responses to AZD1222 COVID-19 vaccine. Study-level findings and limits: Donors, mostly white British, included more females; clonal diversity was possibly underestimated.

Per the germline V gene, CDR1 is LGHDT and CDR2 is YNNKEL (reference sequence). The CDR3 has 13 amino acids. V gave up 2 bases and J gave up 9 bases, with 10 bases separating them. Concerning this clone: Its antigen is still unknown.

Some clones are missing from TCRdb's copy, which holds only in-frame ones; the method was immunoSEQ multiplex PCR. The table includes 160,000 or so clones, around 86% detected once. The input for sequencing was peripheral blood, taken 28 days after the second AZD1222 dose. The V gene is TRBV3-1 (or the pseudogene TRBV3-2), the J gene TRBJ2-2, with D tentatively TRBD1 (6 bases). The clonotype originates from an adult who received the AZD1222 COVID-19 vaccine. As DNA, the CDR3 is TGTGCCAGCAGCCAATGGGGACACAGGGAGCTGTTTTTT. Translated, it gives CASSQWGHRELFF.